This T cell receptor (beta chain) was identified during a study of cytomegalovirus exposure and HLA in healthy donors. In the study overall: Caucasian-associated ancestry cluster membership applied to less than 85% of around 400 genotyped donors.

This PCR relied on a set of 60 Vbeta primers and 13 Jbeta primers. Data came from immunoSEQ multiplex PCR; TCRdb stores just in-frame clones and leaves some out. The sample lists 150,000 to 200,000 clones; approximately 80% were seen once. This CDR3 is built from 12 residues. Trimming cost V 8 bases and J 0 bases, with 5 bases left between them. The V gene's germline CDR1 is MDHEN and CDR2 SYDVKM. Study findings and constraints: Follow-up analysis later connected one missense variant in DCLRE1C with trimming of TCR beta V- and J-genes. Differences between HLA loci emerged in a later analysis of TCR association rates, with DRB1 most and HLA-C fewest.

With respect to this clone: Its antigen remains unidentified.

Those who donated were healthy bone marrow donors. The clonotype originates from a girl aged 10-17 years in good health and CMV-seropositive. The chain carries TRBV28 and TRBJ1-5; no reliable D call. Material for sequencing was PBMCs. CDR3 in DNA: TGTGCCAGCGACAATAGCAATCAGCCCCAGCATTTT. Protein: CASDNSNQPQHF.